These T cell receptor beta chains were read from a single sample in a study of blood T cell repertoires in COVID-19. Generated by immunoSEQ multiplex PCR, the TCRdb table keeps only in-frame clones and is missing some. Of 230,000 or so clones listed, more than 65% are singletons. The sequencing sample was made of peripheral blood. The receptors come from a man aged 45-60 years with active or convalescent COVID-19. Both conserved end residues are part of each CDR3. Clone sizes are given selectively: once, few, many, or a class where the clone is expanded.

>NA|TRBV30
CALTFYGIATEAFF
>NA|TRBV3-1/TRBV3-2
CASSLHPGGASSYNEQFF
>NA|TRBV11-3
CASSNLAGSTGELFF
>few|TRBV7-9
CASSLGSGDTDTQYF
>NA|TRBV14
CASSQPLSASGGRSTDTQYF
>NA|TRBV7-9
CASSPKTRLSPEQFF
>once|TRBV7-9
CASSLLRGRGTEAFF
>NA|TRBV15
CATRERGDGEQYF
>NA|TRBV5-6
CASSYSWGYRGRFNNEQFF
>few|TRBV30
CAWSVGSSGGGYEQYF
>NA|TRBV3-1/TRBV3-2
CASSQDLGADYSPLHF
>NA|TRBV6-5
CASSYSISSGTDTQYF
>NA|TRBV3-1/TRBV3-2
CASSESGTQYF
>NA|TRBV5-1
CASSPPGQMIGNTEAFF
>NA|TRBV3-1/TRBV3-2
CASSRGVQETQYF
>NA|TRBV7-9
CASSSLQGQGKIGELFF
>NA|TRBV6-1
CASSDGLAGAIKQYF
>NA|TRBV6-4
CASSEGGFEKLFF
>NA|TRBV7-9
CASSFPRDRETGANVLTF
>NA|TRBV2
CAIGQAGQPQHF
>NA|TRBV7-9
CASSPTGTGMHNEQFF
>once|TRBV7-9
CASSLAGGGNTEAFF
>NA|TRBV7-9
CASSLLRQRTYEQYF
>NA|TRBV28
CASSLSISGWHTEAFF
>NA|TRBV2
CASSERSGGERTQYF
>few|TRBV28
CASSLPSGGADYGYTF
>few|TRBV15
CATSSVQGARGYTF
>NA|TRBV30
CACNKGTWGTDTQYF
>once|TRBV3-1/TRBV3-2
CASSQSASSYNEQFF
>NA|TRBV12-3/TRBV12-4
CASSAGSEQYF
>NA|TRBV29-1
CSVAIQGGSGGYTF
>NA|TRBV6-5
CASSYSTGTGFYGYTF
>NA|TRBV13
CASSRRQGMEQYF
>NA|TRBV19
CASRGLAVSDTQYF
>few|TRBV15
CATSREGRGDNEQFF
>NA|TRBV12-3/TRBV12-4
CASSRQDHYGYTF
>NA|TRBV5-4
CASSLDPGGQGATEAFF
>NA|TRBV19
CASSQQGAADTQYF
>NA|TRBV5-1
CASRPAGGTEAFF
>NA|TRBV18
CASSPSLNTEAFF
>once|TRBV5-1
CASSEGQAGDTQYF
>NA|TRBV19
CASSIDQRSVEQYF
>NA|TRBV6-2/TRBV6-3
CASSSAGRENEKLFF
>NA|TRBV27
CASSSFDQGSEQYF
>NA|TRBV7-9
CASSQGTGEGYGYTF
>NA|TRBV5-5
CASSSPPGTEAFF
>NA|TRBV28
CASSPGTGGNSPLHF
>NA|TRBV7-3
CASSPVLAGGDYEQYF
>NA|TRBV19
CASTTTASYSNQPQHF
>few|TRBV9
CASSPGYFSYEQYF
>NA|TRBV4-2
CASSQDLTGGEEQYF
>NA|TRBV2
CASSGGRGAVPPLHF
>NA|TRBV4-1
CASSVRDRVDEQYF
>NA|TRBV15
CATSRDRGLREQYF